A single sample is the source of the 30 T cell receptor beta chains below, sequenced in a study of T cells after yellow fever vaccination. MiXCR, applied by TCRdb to the 5' RACE reads, yields one record per CDR3 protein. The repertoire holds about 630,000 distinct CDR3 sequences, with roughly 12% as singletons. This material consisted of PBMCs, taken on the day of the yellow fever booster vaccination. The receptors come from a young man who received the YFV17D yellow fever vaccine.

The rearrangement uses TRBV14 and TRBJ1-6; 8 nucleotides align to TRBD1. The CDR3 is made up of 16 amino acids. Trimming removed 3 bases from V and 3 bases from J; junction bases left unmatched: 4. Germline CDR1 SGHDN, CDR2 FVKESK. The CDR3 nucleotides read TGTGCCAGCAGCCACCCAGGGGGCAGCTATAATTCACCCCTCCACTTT. This translates into CASSHPGGSYNSPLHF.

The table lists this clonotype with a few counts. V usage is TRBV7-3 and J usage is TRBJ2-5; 7 bases agree with TRBD1. Germline lookup yields CDR1 SGHTA and CDR2 FQGTGA. Trimming at V came to 5 bases and at J to 0 bases, leaving 0 bases not matched to a gene. The CDR3 totals 13 residues. CDR3 sequence (DNA): TGTGCCAGCAGCCAGGGGGACCAAGAGACCCAGTACTTC. Translating gives CASSQGDQETQYF.

The sample holds a few counts of this clonotype. V gene TRBV29-1 combines with J gene TRBJ2-7; the D call may be TRBD1 or TRBD2 (6 bases each). Trimming pared 1 base from V and 2 bases from J, leaving 9 bases between. The CDR3 extends over 13 amino acids. CDR1 is SQVTM and CDR2 is ANQGSEA in the germline V gene. CDR3: CSVEGGAAYEQYF. The DNA for the CDR3 is TGCAGCGTTGAAGGGGGGGCTGCCTACGAGCAGTACTTC.

This clonotype has more than one count but fewer than ten. The rearrangement uses TRBV6-5 and TRBJ2-7, with TRBD2 identical over 9 bases. The CDR3 totals 15 residues. V lost 0 bases, J lost 6 bases, and 6 bases stayed unmatched. CDR1 is MNHEY and CDR2 is SVGAGI in the germline V gene. Here the CDR3 DNA reads TGTGCCAGCAGTTACTCGACGCGGGAGGGCGGCGAGCAGTACTTC. Its protein product is CASSYSTREGGEQYF.

This clonotype was counted between two and nine times. This chain uses TRBV6-2 or TRBV6-3 with TRBJ2-7; D ambiguous. Germline V gene sequence: CDR1 MNHEY, CDR2 SVGEGT. The CDR3 totals 14 residues. V lost 0 bases, J lost 3 bases, and 9 bases lay in between. CDR3 sequence (DNA): TGTGCCAGCAGTTACTCCCTCACCTACTACGAGCAGTACTTC. It codes for CASSYSLTYYEQYF.

V usage is TRBV14 and J usage is TRBJ2-3, with no clear D. This CDR3 region has 12 residues. V was trimmed by 3 bases and J by 4 bases, leaving 5 bases between them. Germline V gene sequence: CDR1 SGHDN, CDR2 FVKESK. The CDR3, as DNA: TGTGCCAGCAGCCATGGGGCAGATACGCAGTATTTT. Residues: CASSHGADTQYF.

The chain employs TRBV5-1 and TRBJ1-1; D is undetermined. The CDR3 is 13 residues long. V dropped 4 bases and J dropped 4 bases, with 11 bases sitting between them. Germline loops: CDR1 SGHRS, CDR2 YFSETQ. As DNA, the CDR3 is TGCGCCAGCAGCCGTACACTGCTCACTGAAGCTTTCTTT. Translation gives CASSRTLLTEAFF. The complete variable domain, with remaining parts taken from reference TRBV5-1 and TRBJ1-1, reads KAGVTQTPRYLIKTRGQQVTLSCSPISGHRSVSWYQQTPGQGLQFLFEYFSETQRNKGNFPGRFSGRQFSNSRSEMNVSTLELGDSALYLCASSRTLLTEAFFGQGTRLTVV.

This clonotype came up a few times. The chain has TRBV20-1 and TRBJ2-2, with D possibly called TRBD1 or TRBD2 (7 bases each). Looked up from germline, CDR1 is DFQATT and CDR2 is SNEGSKA (reference sequence). The V end was cut by 5 bases, the J end by 6 bases, with 16 bases between. The CDR3 is 14 amino acids. CDR3 coding DNA: TGCAGTGCTCTTCGGGGAGGGGGCTCCGGGGAGCTGTTTTTT. Amino acids: CSALRGGGSGELFF.

V usage is TRBV29-1 and J usage is TRBJ2-3, with 9 nucleotides matching TRBD2. The CDR3 is 15 amino acids. Germline CDR1 SQVTM, CDR2 ANQGSEA. Trimming removed 1 base from V and 1 base from J; junction bases left unmatched: 3. The CDR3 here is CSVEARTSGTDTQYF. The CDR3 DNA is TGCAGCGTTGAAGCACGGACTAGCGGCACAGATACGCAGTATTTT.

The chain joins TRBV7-2 to TRBJ2-3; no firm D call. The CDR3 sequence is 14 residues long. V was shortened by 3 bases and J by 2 bases, with 9 bases between the two germline ends. The germline gives CDR1 SGHTA, CDR2 FQGNSA. The CDR3 coding sequence is TGTGCCAGCAGCTTTTCAAGGACCACAGATACGCAGTATTTT. Its translation is CASSFSRTTDTQYF.

This clonotype was counted ten times or more. The CDR3 spells CASSRQGGTDTQYF. The CDR3 nucleotides are TGTGCCAGCAGCCGACAGGGTGGGACAGATACGCAGTATTTT. The rearrangement joins TRBV2 to TRBJ2-3, with 7 nucleotides matching TRBD1. V gave up 6 bases and J gave up 3 bases; unmatched junction bases: 6. Germline CDR1 reads SNHLY; CDR2 reads FYNNEI. CDR3 size: 14 residues.

V is TRBV5-6 and J is TRBJ2-3; the D is unclear. The V end was cut by 4 bases, the J end by 4 bases, with 10 bases between. In germline, CDR1 is SGHDT, CDR2 YYEEEE. CDR3 length: 13 amino acids. The CDR3 nucleotides are TGTGCCAGCAGCCGGGTGTGTCCAGATACGCAGTATTTT. Its translation: CASSRVCPDTQYF.

V usage is TRBV2 and J usage is TRBJ2-3; 11 nucleotides line up with TRBD2. Germline lookup yields CDR1 SNHLY and CDR2 FYNNEI. The CDR3 contains 15 residues. After removal of 4 bases from V and 5 bases from J, the junction contained 5 bases not matched to a gene. CDR3 loop: CASSATGLAGDTQYF. CDR3 nucleotides: TGTGCCAGCAGTGCAACCGGACTAGCGGGAGATACGCAGTATTTT.

The chain couples TRBV7-2 to TRBJ2-7; D not certain. V dropped 5 bases and J dropped 1 base, with 9 bases sitting between them. This CDR3 is built from 13 residues. Germline V lookup: CDR1 SGHTA, CDR2 FQGNSA. The CDR3 bases are TGTGCCAGCAGCCCGTTTGGGTCCTACGAGCAGTACTTC. It codes for CASSPFGSYEQYF.

The CDR3 reads CASSIKGTQYF. CDR3 nucleotide sequence: TGTGCCAGTAGTATAAAGGGGACCCAGTACTTC. The chain joins TRBV19 to TRBJ2-5; D is unclear. This CDR3 is 11 amino acids long. Germline V gene lookup returns CDR1 LNHDA and CDR2 SQIVND (reference sequence). Trimming cost V 2 bases and J 7 bases, with 5 bases left between them. The whole variable domain, filled in from reference TRBV19 and TRBJ2-5, reads DGGITQSPKYLFRKEGQNVTLSCEQNLNHDAMYWYRQDPGQGLRLIYYSQIVNDFQKGDIAEGYSVSREKKESFPLTVTSAQKNPTAFYLCASSIKGTQYFGPGTRLLVL.

This clonotype was detected a few times. This rearrangement joins TRBV7-8 to TRBJ2-5; 8 nucleotides agree with TRBD2. The CDR3 extends over 16 amino acids. Trimming took 5 bases from V and 5 from J; bases not matched to a gene: 13. Germline CDR1 and CDR2: SGHVS and FQNEAQ. This chain's CDR3 is CASSQGRRGRPETQYF. The CDR3, as DNA: TGTGCCAGCAGCCAGGGGCGGCGCGGGAGGCCGGAGACCCAGTACTTC.

In this sample, this clonotype turned up many times. The rearrangement links TRBV20-1 to TRBJ2-1; D may be TRBD2 (6 bases). Trimming took off 8 bases at V and 5 bases at J, with 19 bases between the two ends. The germline CDR1 and CDR2 sequences are DFQATT and SNEGSKA (reference sequence). This CDR3 spans 14 amino acids. The CDR3 DNA follows: TGCAGTTTTAAAGGTCTAGCGACCAACAATGAGCAGTTCTTC. Its translation: CSFKGLATNNEQFF.

V and J are TRBV20-1 and TRBJ1-3; the D gene is possibly TRBD1 (5 bases). V gave up 6 bases and J gave up 0 bases, with 12 bases separating them. The germline CDR1 and CDR2 sequences are DFQATT and SNEGSKA (reference sequence). The CDR3 contains 14 residues. This CDR3 reads CSAFRGVSGNTIYF. The CDR3 DNA is TGCAGTGCATTTCGGGGCGTCTCTGGAAACACCATATATTTT.

The V and J genes are TRBV20-1 and TRBJ2-7, with 12 bases matching TRBD2. The J segment lost 5 bases and the V segment lost 0 bases, leaving 14 bases of the junction unmatched. The germline gives CDR1 DFQATT, CDR2 SNEGSKA (reference sequence). The CDR3 extends over 18 amino acids. The CDR3: CSARDHETSGSLRDEQYF. The CDR3 DNA reads as TGCAGTGCTAGAGATCATGAGACTAGCGGGAGCCTCCGCGACGAGCAGTACTTC.

The V and J genes are TRBV6-1 and TRBJ2-4; D gene ambiguous. Trimming left V 1 base short and J 4 bases short, with 5 bases between. This CDR3 is built from 13 residues. Germline CDR1 reads MNHNS; CDR2 reads SASEGT. The CDR3 DNA is TGTGCCAGCAGTGAAGGACTTAAAAACATTCAGTACTTC. It encodes CASSEGLKNIQYF.

This clonotype occurred a few times. The chain recombines TRBV23-1 with TRBJ2-3; TRBD2 agrees at 12 bases. TRBV23-1 is reported as an ORF; its role is uncertain. CDR3 size: 16 residues. V lost 4 bases, J lost 5 bases, and 7 bases stayed unmatched. This CDR3 is CASSLPASGREDTQYF. As DNA, the CDR3 is TGCGCCAGCAGTCTCCCGGCTAGCGGGAGGGAAGATACGCAGTATTTT.

The genes are TRBV19 and TRBJ2-2, with 9 bases identical to TRBD1. Germline loops: CDR1 LNHDA, CDR2 SQIVND (reference sequence). Trimming took 3 bases from V and 2 from J; bases not matched to a gene: 4. The length of the CDR3 is 16 residues. CDR3 protein: CASSIRTGANTGELFF. CDR3 coding DNA: TGTGCCAGTAGTATCCGGACAGGGGCCAACACCGGGGAGCTGTTTTTT.

This clonotype was recorded a few times. The chain links TRBV24-1 to TRBJ1-5; no definite D call. CDR1 and CDR2 from the germline V gene are KGHDR and SFDVKD. The CDR3 runs 13 residues. Trimming took 4 bases from V and 5 from J, leaving 8 bases between them. CDR3 in DNA: TGTGCCACCAGTGACCATACTCATCAGCCCCAGCATTTT. This translates into CATSDHTHQPQHF.

This rearrangement joins TRBV15 to TRBJ2-1; TRBD2 matches at 13 bases. Germline values: CDR1 LNHNV, CDR2 YYDKDF (reference sequence). The CDR3 is 17 amino acids. V lost 8 bases and J lost 8; bases outside the gene matches: 15. CDR3 bases: TGTGCCACCTCGACTAGCGGGAGGTTTGTGGCCGGGGATGAGCAGTTCTTC. The encoded protein is CATSTSGRFVAGDEQFF.

Points on this clonotype: Its ends do not fully match the called genes, so a read error is possible. The chain combines TRBV6-1 with TRBJ2-7; D might be TRBD2 (6 bases). Germline lookup yields CDR1 MNHNS and CDR2 SASEGT. This CDR3 region has 14 residues. This CDR3 reads CATSTGVSSYERYF. In DNA, the CDR3 is TGTGCCACCTCCACGGGGGTCAGCTCCTACGAGCGGTACTTC.

The gene calls are TRBV5-1 and TRBJ2-7; D remains unclear. V lost 0 bases, J lost 2 bases, and 6 bases lay in between. Germline V lookup: CDR1 SGHRS, CDR2 YFSETQ. This CDR3 has 13 residues. As DNA, the CDR3 is TGCGCCAGCAGCTTGGGGATGACCTACGAGCAGTACTTC. Amino acids: CASSLGMTYEQYF.

The V gene is TRBV14, the J gene TRBJ2-7, with unresolved D. Per germline, CDR1 SGHDN and CDR2 FVKESK. The ends were cut back, 1 base at V and 6 bases at J, with 7 bases in the middle. This CDR3 has 12 amino acids. The CDR3 protein is CASSQVAAEQYF. The CDR3 DNA is TGTGCCAGCAGCCAAGTCGCCGCCGAGCAGTACTTC.

V and J are TRBV7-3 and TRBJ2-1; D gene uncertain. V was shortened by 2 bases and J by 7 bases, with 9 bases between the two germline ends. CDR1 and CDR2 (germline): SGHTA, FQGTGA. The CDR3 covers 13 residues. Here the CDR3 DNA reads TGTGCCAGCAGCTTAGGGCCGGAAAATGAGCAGTTCTTC. The encoded protein is CASSLGPENEQFF.

This clonotype was counted a few times. The rearrangement uses TRBV5-6 and TRBJ1-4; no definite D call. The CDR3 extends over 14 amino acids. The ends were cut back, 0 bases at V and 10 bases at J, with 13 bases in the middle. Germline loops: CDR1 SGHDT, CDR2 YYEEEE. CDR3 amino acids: CASSLGGEIGKLFF. For the CDR3, the DNA is TGTGCCAGCAGCTTGGGCGGGGAAATTGGAAAACTGTTTTTT.

This clonotype was recorded a few times. The chain couples TRBV11-2 to TRBJ2-3; maybe TRBD2 (6 bases). CDR1 SGHAT and CDR2 FQNNGV come from the germline V gene. V gave up 2 bases and J gave up 1 base, with 22 bases separating them. The CDR3 totals 19 residues. The CDR3 nucleotides read TGTGCCAGCAGCTTACGATGGGGATCGCGGGGTGGGGGCACAGATACGCAGTATTTT. It encodes CASSLRWGSRGGGTDTQYF.